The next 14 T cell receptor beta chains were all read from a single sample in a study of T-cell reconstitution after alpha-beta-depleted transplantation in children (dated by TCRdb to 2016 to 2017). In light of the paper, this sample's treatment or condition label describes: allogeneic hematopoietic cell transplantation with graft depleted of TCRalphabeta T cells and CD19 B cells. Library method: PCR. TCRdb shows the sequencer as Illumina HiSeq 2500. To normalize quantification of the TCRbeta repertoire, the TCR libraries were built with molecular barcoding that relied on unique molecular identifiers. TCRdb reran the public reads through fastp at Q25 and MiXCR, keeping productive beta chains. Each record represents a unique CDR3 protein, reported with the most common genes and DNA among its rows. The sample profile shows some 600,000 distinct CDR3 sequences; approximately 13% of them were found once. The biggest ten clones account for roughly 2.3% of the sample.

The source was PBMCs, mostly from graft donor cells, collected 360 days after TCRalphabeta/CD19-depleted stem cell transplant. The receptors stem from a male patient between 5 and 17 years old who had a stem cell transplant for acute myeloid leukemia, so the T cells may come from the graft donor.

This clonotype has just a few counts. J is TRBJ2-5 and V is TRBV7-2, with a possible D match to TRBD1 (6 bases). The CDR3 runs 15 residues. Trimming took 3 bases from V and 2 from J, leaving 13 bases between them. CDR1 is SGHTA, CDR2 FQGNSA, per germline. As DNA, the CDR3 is TGTGCCAGCAGCTTCTACAGGGCTAGACAAGAGACCCAGTACTTC. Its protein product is CASSFYRARQETQYF.

The CDR3 loop is CSGTRDRLPRGANVLTF. The CDR3 DNA sequence: TGCAGTGGAACTCGGGACAGGCTTCCTCGGGGGGCCAACGTCCTGACTTTC. The rearrangement joins TRBV20-1 to TRBJ2-6; 8 nucleotides line up with TRBD1. The trim removed 7 bases at V and 4 bases at J, leaving 15 bases unmatched. Germline CDR1 DFQATT, CDR2 SNEGSKA (reference sequence). The CDR3 runs 17 residues.

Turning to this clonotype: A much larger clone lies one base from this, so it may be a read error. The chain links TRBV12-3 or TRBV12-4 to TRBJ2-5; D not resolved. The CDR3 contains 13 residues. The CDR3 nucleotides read TGTGCCATCAGTCAGGAGATTCAAGAGACCCAGTACTTC. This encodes CAISQEIQETQYF.

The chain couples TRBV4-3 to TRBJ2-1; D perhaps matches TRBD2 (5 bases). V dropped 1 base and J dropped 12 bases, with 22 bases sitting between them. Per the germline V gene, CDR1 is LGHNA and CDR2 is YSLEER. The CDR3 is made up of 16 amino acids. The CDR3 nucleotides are TGCGCCAGCAGCCAAGCTTCGACTACTACCCAATCGGGGCAGTTCTTC. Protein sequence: CASSQASTTTQSGQFF.

The CDR3 sequence is CASRGRLITGELFF. The CDR3 DNA sequence: TGTGCCAGCAGAGGCAGACTCATCACCGGGGAGCTGTTTTTT. The chain links TRBV2 to TRBJ2-2; D gene uncertain. The V gene's germline CDR1 is SNHLY and CDR2 FYNNEI. This CDR3 comprises 14 residues. Between the trimmed V and J ends, which lost 6 bases and 4 bases, there was a span of 12 bases.

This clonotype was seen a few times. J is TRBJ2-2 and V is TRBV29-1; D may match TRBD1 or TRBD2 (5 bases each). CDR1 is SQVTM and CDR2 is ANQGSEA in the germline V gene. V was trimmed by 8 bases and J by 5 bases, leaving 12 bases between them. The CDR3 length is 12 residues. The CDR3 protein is CSSEGQTGELFF. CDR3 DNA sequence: TGCAGCTCTGAGGGGCAGACCGGGGAGCTGTTTTTT.

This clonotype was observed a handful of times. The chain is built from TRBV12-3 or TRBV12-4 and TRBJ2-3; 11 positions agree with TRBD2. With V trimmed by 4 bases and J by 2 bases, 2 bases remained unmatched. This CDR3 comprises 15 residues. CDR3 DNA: TGTGCCAGCAGTTCGGGACTAGCGGTCACAGATACGCAGTATTTT. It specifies CASSSGLAVTDTQYF.

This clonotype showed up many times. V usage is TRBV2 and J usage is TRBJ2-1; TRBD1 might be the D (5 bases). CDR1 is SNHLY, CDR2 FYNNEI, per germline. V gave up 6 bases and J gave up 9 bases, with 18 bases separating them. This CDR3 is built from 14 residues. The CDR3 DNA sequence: TGTGCCAGCAGCACCCTGATGGGGCTGGTTGAGCAGTTCTTC. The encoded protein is CASSTLMGLVEQFF. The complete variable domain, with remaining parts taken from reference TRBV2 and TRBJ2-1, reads EPEVTQTPSHQVTQMGQEVILRCVPISNHLYFYWYRQILGQKVEFLVSFYNNEISEKSEIFDDQFSVERPDGSNFTLKIRSTKLEDSAMYFCASSTLMGLVEQFFGPGTRLTVL.

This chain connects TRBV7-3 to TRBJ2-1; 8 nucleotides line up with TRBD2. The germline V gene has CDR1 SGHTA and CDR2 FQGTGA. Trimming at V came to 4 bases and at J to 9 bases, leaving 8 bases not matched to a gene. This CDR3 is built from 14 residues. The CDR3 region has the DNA TGTGCCAGCAGCTCCTCAGCGGGAGTTGGTGAGCAGTTCTTC. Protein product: CASSSSAGVGEQFF.

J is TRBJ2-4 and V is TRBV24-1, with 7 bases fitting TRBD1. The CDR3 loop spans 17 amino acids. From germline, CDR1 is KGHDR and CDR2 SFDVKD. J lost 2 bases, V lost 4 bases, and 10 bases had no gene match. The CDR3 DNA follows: TGTGCCACCAGTGAATCCGACAGGGCTTGGCCCAAAAACATTCAGTACTTC. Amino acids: CATSESDRAWPKNIQYF.

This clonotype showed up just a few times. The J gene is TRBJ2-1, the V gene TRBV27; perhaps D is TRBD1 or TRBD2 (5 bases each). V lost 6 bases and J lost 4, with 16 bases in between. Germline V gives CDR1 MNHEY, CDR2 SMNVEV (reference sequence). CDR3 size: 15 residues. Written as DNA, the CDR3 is TGTGCCAGCAGGGTTTGGGGACGACTATACAATGAGCAGTTCTTC. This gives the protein CASRVWGRLYNEQFF.

This chain's CDR3 is CASNPDRDTEAFF. For the CDR3, the DNA is TGTGCCAGCAACCCGGACAGGGATACTGAAGCTTTCTTT. The chain recombines TRBV28 with TRBJ1-1; 8 bases match TRBD1. The CDR3 loop spans 13 amino acids. Germline V gene sequence: CDR1 MDHEN, CDR2 SYDVKM. Trimming at V came to 7 bases and at J to 5 bases, leaving 6 bases not matched to a gene. Variable domain in full (rest from reference TRBV28 and TRBJ1-1): DVKVTQSSRYLVKRTGEKVFLECVQDMDHENMFWYRQDPGLGLRLIYFSYDVKMKEKGDIPEGYSVSREKKERFSLILESASTNQTSMYLCASNPDRDTEAFFGQGTRLTVV.

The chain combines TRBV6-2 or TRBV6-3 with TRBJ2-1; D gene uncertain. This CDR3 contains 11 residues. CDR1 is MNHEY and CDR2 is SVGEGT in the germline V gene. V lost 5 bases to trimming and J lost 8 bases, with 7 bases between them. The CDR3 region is CASSQSYEQFF. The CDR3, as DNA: TGTGCCAGCAGTCAGAGTTATGAGCAGTTCTTC.

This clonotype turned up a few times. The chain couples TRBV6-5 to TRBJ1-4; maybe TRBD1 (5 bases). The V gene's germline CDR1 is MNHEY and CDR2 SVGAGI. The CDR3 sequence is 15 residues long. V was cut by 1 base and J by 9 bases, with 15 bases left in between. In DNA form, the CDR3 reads TGTGCCAGCAGTTACTATAGCAGGGCCGAGAAAAAACTGTTTTTT. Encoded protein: CASSYYSRAEKKLFF.